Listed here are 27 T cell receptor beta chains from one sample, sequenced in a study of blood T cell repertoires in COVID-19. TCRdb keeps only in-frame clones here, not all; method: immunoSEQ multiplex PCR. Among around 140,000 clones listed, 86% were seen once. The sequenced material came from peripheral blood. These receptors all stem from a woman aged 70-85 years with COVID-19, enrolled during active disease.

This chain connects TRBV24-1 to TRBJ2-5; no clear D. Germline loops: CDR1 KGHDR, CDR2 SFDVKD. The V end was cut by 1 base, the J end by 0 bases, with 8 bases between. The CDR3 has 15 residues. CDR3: CATSDFTGYQETQYF. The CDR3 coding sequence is TGTGCCACCAGTGATTTCACGGGTTACCAAGAGACCCAGTACTTC.

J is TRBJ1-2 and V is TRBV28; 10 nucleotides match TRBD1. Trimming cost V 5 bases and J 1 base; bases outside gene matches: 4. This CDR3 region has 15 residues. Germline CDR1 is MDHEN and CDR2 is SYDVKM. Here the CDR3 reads CASSGGDRGNYGYTF. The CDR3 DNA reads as TGTGCCAGCAGTGGGGGGGACAGGGGTAACTATGGCTACACCTTC.

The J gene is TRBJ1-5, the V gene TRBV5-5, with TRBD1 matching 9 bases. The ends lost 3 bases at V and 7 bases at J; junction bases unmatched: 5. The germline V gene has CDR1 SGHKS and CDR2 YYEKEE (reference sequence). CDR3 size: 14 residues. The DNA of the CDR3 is TGTGCCAGCAGCTATACAGGGGGCGGGCAGCCCCAGCATTTT. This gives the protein CASSYTGGGQPQHF.

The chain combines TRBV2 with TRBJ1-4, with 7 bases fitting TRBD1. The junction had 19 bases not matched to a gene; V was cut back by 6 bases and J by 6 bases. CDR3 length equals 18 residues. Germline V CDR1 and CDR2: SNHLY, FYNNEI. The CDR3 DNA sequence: TGTGCCAGCAGCCGGATCCGGGACAGACGGCTTTATGATGAAAAACTGTTTTTT. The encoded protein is CASSRIRDRRLYDEKLFF.

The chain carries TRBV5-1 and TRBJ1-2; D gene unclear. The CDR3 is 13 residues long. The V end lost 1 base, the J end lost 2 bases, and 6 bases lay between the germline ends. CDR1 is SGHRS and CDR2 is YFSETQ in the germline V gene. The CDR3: CASSLPENYGYTF. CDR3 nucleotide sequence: TGCGCCAGCAGCTTGCCAGAAAACTATGGCTACACCTTC.

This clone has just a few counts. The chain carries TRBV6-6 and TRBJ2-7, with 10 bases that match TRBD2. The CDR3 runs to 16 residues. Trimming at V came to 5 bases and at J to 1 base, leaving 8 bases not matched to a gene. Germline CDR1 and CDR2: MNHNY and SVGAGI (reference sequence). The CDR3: CASSHYSGGPSYEQYF. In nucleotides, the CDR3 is TGTGCCAGCAGTCATTATAGCGGGGGGCCGTCCTACGAGCAGTACTTC.

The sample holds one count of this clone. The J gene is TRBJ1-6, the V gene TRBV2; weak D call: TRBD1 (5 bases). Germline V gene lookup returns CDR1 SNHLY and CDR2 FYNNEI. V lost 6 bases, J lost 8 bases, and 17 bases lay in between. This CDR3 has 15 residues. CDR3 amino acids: CASRGDGGGYSPLHF. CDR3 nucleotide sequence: TGTGCCAGCAGGGGCGACGGCGGGGGTTATTCACCCCTCCACTTT.

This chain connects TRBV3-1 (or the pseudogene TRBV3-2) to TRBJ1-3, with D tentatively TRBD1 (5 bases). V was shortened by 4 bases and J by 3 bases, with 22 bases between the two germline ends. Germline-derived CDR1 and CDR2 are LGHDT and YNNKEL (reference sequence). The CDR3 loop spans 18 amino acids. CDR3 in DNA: TGTGCCAGCAGCCGCGACACCCTCGGAGGGGTTGGTGGAAACACCATATATTTT. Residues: CASSRDTLGGVGGNTIYF.

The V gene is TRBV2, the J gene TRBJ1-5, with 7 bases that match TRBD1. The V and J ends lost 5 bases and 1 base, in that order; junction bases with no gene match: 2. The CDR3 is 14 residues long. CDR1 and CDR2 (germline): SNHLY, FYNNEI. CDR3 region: CASSIRGSNQPQHF. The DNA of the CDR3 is TGTGCCAGCAGTATCAGGGGGAGCAATCAGCCCCAGCATTTT. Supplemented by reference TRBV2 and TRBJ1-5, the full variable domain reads EPEVTQTPSHQVTQMGQEVILRCVPISNHLYFYWYRQILGQKVEFLVSFYNNEISEKSEIFDDQFSVERPDGSNFTLKIRSTKLEDSAMYFCASSIRGSNQPQHFGDGTRLSIL.

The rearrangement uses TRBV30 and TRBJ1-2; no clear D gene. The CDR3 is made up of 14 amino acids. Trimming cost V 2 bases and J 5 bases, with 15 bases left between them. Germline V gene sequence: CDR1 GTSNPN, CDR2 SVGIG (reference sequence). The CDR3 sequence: CAWSREHKTYGYTF. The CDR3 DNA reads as TGTGCCTGGAGTAGGGAGCACAAGACATATGGCTACACCTTC. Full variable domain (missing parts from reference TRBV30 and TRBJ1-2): SQTIHQWPATLVQPVGSPLSLECTVEGTSNPNLYWYRQAAGRGLQLLFYSVGIGQISSEVPQNLSASRPQDRQFILSSKKLLLSDSGFYLCAWSREHKTYGYTFGSGTRLTVV.

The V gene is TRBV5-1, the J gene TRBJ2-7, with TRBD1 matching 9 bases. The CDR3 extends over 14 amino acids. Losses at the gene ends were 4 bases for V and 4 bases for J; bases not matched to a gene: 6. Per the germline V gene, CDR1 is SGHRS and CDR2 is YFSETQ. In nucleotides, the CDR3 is TGCGCCAGCAGCCGGACAGGGGAGAGATACGAGCAGTACTTC. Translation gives CASSRTGERYEQYF.

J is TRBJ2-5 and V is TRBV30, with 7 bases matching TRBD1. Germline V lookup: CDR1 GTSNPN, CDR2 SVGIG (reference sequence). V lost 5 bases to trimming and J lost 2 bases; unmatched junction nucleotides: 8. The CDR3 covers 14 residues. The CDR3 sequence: CAWAGTVYQETQYF. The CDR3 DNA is TGTGCCTGGGCCGGGACAGTTTATCAAGAGACCCAGTACTTC.

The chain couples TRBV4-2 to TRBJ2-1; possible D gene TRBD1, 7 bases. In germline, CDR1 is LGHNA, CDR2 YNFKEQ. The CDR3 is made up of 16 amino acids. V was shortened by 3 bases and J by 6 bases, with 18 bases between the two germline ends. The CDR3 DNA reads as TGTGCCAGCAGCCACTCTTTGCAGGGGGGAAGCAATGAGCAGTTCTTC. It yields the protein CASSHSLQGGSNEQFF.

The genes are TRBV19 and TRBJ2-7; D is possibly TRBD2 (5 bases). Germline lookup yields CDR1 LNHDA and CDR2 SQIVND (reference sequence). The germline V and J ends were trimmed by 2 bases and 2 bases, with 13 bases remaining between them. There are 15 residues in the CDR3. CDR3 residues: CASSILPSGPYEQYF. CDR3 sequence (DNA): TGTGCCAGTAGTATACTGCCCAGCGGCCCCTACGAGCAGTACTTC.

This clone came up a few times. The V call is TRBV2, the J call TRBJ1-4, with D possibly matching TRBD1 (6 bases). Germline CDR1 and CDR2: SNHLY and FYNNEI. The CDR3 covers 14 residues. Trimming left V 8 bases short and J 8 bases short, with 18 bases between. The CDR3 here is CASRSGAGREKLFF. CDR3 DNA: TGTGCCAGCCGATCAGGGGCCGGGAGGGAAAAACTGTTTTTT.

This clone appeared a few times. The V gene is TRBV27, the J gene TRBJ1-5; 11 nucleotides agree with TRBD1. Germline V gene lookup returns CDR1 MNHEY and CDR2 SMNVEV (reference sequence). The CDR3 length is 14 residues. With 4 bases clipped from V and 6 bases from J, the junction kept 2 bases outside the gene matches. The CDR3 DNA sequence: TGTGCCAGCAGTTCTGGACAGGGGGCTCAGCCCCAGCATTTT. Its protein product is CASSSGQGAQPQHF.

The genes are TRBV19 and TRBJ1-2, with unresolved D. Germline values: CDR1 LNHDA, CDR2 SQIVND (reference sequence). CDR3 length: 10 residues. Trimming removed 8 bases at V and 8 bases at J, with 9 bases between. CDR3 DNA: TGTGCCAGTGGACTCGGCGGCTACACCTTC. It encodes CASGLGGYTF.

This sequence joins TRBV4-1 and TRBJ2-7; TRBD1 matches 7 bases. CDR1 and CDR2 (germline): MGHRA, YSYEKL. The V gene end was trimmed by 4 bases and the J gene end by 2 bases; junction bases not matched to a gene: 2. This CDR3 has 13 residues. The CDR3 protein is CASSRDRAYEQYF. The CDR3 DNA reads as TGCGCCAGCAGCCGAGACAGGGCCTACGAGCAGTACTTC.

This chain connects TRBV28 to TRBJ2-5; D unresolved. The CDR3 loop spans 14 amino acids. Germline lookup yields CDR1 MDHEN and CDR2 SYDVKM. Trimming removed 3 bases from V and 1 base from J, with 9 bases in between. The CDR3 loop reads CASSFVRSQETQYF. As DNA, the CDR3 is TGTGCCAGCAGTTTCGTGAGAAGCCAAGAGACCCAGTACTTC.

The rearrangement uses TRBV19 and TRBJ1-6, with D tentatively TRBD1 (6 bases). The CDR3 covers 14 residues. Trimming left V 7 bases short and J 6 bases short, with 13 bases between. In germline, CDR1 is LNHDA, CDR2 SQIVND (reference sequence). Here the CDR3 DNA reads TGTGCCAGTATGAGAAGGGACATTAATTCACCCCTCCACTTT. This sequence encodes CASMRRDINSPLHF. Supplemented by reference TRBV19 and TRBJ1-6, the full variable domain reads DGGITQSPKYLFRKEGQNVTLSCEQNLNHDAMYWYRQDPGQGLRLIYYSQIVNDFQKGDIAEGYSVSREKKESFPLTVTSAQKNPTAFYLCASMRRDINSPLHFGNGTRLTVT.

Here the CDR3 DNA reads TGTGCCAGCAGCGCCAGGACAGGGGGGAACACTGAAGCTTTCTTT. This translates into CASSARTGGNTEAFF. J is TRBJ1-1 and V is TRBV9, with 10 bases fitting TRBD1. CDR1 is SGDLS and CDR2 is YYNGEE in the germline V gene. V dropped 3 bases and J dropped 1; count of bases not matched to a gene: 3. The CDR3 is 15 residues long.

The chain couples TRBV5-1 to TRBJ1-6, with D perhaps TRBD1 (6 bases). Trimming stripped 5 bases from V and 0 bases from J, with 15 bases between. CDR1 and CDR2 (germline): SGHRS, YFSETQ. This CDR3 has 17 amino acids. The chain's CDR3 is CASRDYRVGSYNSPLHF. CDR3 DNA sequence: TGCGCCAGCAGAGATTACAGGGTTGGCTCCTATAATTCACCCCTCCACTTT.

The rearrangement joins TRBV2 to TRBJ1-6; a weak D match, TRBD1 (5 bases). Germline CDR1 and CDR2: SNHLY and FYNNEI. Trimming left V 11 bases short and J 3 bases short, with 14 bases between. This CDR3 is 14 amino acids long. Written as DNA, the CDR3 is TGTGCCGGCTTATCAGGGAACTATAATTCACCCCTCCACTTT. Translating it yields CAGLSGNYNSPLHF.

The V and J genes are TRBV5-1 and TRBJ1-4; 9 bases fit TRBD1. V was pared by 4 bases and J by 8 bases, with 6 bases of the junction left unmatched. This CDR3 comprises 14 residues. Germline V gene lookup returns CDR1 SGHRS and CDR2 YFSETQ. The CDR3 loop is CASSLDRGKEKLFF. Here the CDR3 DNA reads TGCGCCAGCAGCCTCGACAGGGGGAAAGAAAAACTGTTTTTT.

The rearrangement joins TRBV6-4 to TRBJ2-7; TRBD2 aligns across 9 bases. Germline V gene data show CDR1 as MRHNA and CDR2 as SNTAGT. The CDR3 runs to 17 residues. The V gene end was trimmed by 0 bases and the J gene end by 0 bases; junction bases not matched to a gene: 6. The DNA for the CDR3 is TGTGCCAGCAGTGACTCGGGAGCGGGGGGCGGCTCCTACGAGCAGTACTTC. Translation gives CASSDSGAGGGSYEQYF.

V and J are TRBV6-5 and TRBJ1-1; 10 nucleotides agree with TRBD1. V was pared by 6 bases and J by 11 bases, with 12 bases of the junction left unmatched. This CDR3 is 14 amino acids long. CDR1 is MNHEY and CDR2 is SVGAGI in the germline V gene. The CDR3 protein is CASRAQTGGEWAFF. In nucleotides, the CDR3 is TGTGCCAGCAGAGCTCAGACAGGGGGCGAATGGGCTTTCTTT.

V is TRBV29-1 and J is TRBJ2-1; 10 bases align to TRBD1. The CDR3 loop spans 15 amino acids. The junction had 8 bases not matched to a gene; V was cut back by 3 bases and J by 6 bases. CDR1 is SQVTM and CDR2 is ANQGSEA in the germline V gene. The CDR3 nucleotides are TGCAGCGTTGATGGGGACAGGGGTTTGGGCAATGAGCAGTTCTTC. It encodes CSVDGDRGLGNEQFF.